This record covers a single T cell receptor (beta chain). Its cognate antigen has yet to be identified. No base quality information exists; no much larger clone differs at one position. The immunoSEQ Assay, a bias-controlled multiplex PCR, was used to amplify TCRbeta CDR3 regions from genomic DNA. Turning to the authors' computational methods: The number of nucleated cells in each sample was estimated from the amplification of reference gene primers within the assay. To quantify the absolute abundance of each unique TCRbeta CDR3 rearrangement, sequence reads were collapsed and filtered. For each sample, productive Simpson clonality was calculated as the square root of Simpson's diversity index over productive rearrangements. This is the immuneACCESS table as TCRdb keeps it, with only in-frame sequences that have V and J called. A part of the clones is gone; compared with another copy, unresolved V genes explain less than half, and the rest is unexplained. V, J and clone size are taken as reported in that table, and D and trimming were inferred from the DNA itself. In this sample the table shows about 45,000 clones, over 70% of which occur a single time. The top ten constitute roughly 19% of the sample.

The data originate from a study of blood T cell repertoires in COVID-19 (dated by TCRdb to 2018 to 2021). Background on the whole study: Samples covering the acute and convalescent phases of COVID-19 were provided by collaborators in the United States, Italy and Spain. The samples were drawn from the first 160 participants of the ongoing ImmuneRACE study and from 950 to 1,500 subjects provided by 6 global collaborators. The prospective study material was composed of cDNA or gDNA derived from T cells, B-cell-depleted T cells, or PBMCs. The dataset comprised deeply sampled blood TCRbeta repertoires from subjects exposed to, actively infected with, or recovered from COVID-19. Where HLA class I and class II types were available, the types were taken from metadata supplied by the sample provider, not from assay-based typing. A freely available public database, intended as a resource for researchers studying the immune response to SARS-CoV-2, is where the repertoires were released. Nearly every sample came with metadata listing a de-identified subject ID, COVID-19 status, age in years and sex.

Broader findings and caveats from the paper: How much clinical and demographic metadata was included differed by source and by participant, and the metadata was provided uncurated.

Whole blood was collected in K2EDTA tubes by collaborating institutions according to the institutions' own protocols. Collaborator samples were shipped for TCRbeta analysis as frozen whole blood, isolated PBMCs, or DNA extracted from either sample type. Input material: peripheral blood. The TCR comes from a man in his 70s with acute or convalescent COVID-19.

The CDR3 loop reads CATVSRQGASGTEAFF. At the DNA level, the sequence is TGTGCCACCGTATCTCGACAGGGGGCGTCGGGTACTGAAGCTTTCTTT. This chain is built from TRBV2 and TRBJ1-1; TRBD1 matches 10 bases in the middle. Inclusive of the bounding cysteine and phenylalanine, the CDR3 is 16 residues long. The DNA shown is the 48-base CDR3, in frame from base 1. From a lookup of the germline V gene, CDR1 and CDR2 are SNHLY and FYNNEI. V and J are trimmed by 10 bases and 5 bases, and the gene matches miss 16 bases of the junction.